These 13 T cell receptor beta chains came from one sample sequenced in a study of cytomegalovirus exposure and HLA in healthy donors. PCR involved 60 Vbeta and 13 Jbeta primers. This table comes from immunoSEQ multiplex PCR, and its TCRdb copy is limited to in-frame clones, with some not included. The sample has about 190,000 clones, around four fifths seen once. The specimen sequenced was PBMCs. These receptors all come from a woman younger than 35 in good health and CMV-seronegative.

V is TRBV18 and J is TRBJ1-3; the D gene is possibly TRBD1 (5 bases). With 2 bases removed from V and 2 bases from J, the gap between germline ends came to 13 bases. This CDR3 spans 16 amino acids. Germline loops: CDR1 KGHSH, CDR2 LQKENI. CDR3 amino acids: CASSPSEARAGNTIYF. In nucleotides, the CDR3 is TGTGCCAGCTCACCAAGCGAGGCCAGGGCTGGAAACACCATATATTTT.

This chain joins TRBV28 and TRBJ2-7; 7 nucleotides line up with TRBD1. Germline CDR1 is MDHEN and CDR2 is SYDVKM. J gave up 7 bases and V 3 bases, and 6 bases lay outside the gene matches. The CDR3 runs to 13 residues. DNA for the CDR3: TGTGCCAGCAGTTTTGAGGGGGCGAGGGAGCAGTACTTC. Amino acid sequence: CASSFEGAREQYF.

The chain carries TRBV7-9 and TRBJ2-3, with 10 positions matching TRBD2. V dropped 5 bases and J dropped 2; count of bases not matched to a gene: 4. CDR1 and CDR2 from the germline V gene are SEHNR and FQNEAQ (reference sequence). The CDR3 is made up of 15 amino acids. For the CDR3, the DNA is TGTGCCAGCAGCATCGGACTAGCGGCCACAGATACGCAGTATTTT. It codes for CASSIGLAATDTQYF.

The rearrangement uses TRBV27 and TRBJ1-1, with D possibly being TRBD1 (6 bases). V was pared by 7 bases and J by 1 base, with 13 bases between. CDR3 length equals 14 residues. Germline-derived CDR1 and CDR2 are MNHEY and SMNVEV (reference sequence). CDR3 residues: CASILRRGNTEAFF. CDR3 nucleotide sequence: TGTGCCAGCATCCTACGCAGGGGGAACACTGAAGCTTTCTTT.

CDR3 coding DNA: TGTGCCAGCAGTTTAAGACTAGCGGCATTCAACAATGAGCAGTTCTTC. Translating it yields CASSLRLAAFNNEQFF. The chain has TRBV27 and TRBJ2-1; 9 bases agree with TRBD2. The V gene end was trimmed by 2 bases and the J gene end by 5 bases; junction bases not matched to a gene: 7. The CDR3 covers 16 residues. The germline V gene encodes CDR1 MNHEY and CDR2 SMNVEV (reference sequence).

V gene TRBV30 combines with J gene TRBJ2-7, with 10 bases matching TRBD2. The CDR3 is 17 residues long. Unmatched junction bases numbered 19, after V lost 2 bases and J lost 9 bases. Germline V lookup: CDR1 GTSNPN, CDR2 SVGIG (reference sequence). CDR3 in DNA: TGTGCCTGGAGTCCTTTACCAGCGGGAGGGTTCGAAGAAGTGCAGTACTTC. Protein: CAWSPLPAGGFEEVQYF.

This chain links TRBV9 with TRBJ1-4, with 7 bases matching TRBD1. This CDR3 has 16 residues. Germline V lookup: CDR1 SGDLS, CDR2 YYNGEE. V lost 0 bases to trimming and J lost 4 bases; unmatched junction nucleotides: 6. The CDR3 protein is CASSVDQTGLNEKLFF. For the CDR3, the DNA is TGTGCCAGCAGCGTAGACCAGACAGGGCTTAATGAAAAACTGTTTTTT.

The chain recombines TRBV25-1 with TRBJ2-1; weak D call: TRBD2 (6 bases). The V gene's germline CDR1 is MGHDK and CDR2 SYGVNS. The CDR3 contains 17 residues. The V and J ends lost 3 bases and 6 bases respectively, with 21 bases between them. In DNA, the CDR3 is TGTGCCAGCAGTGAGGTATTGGGGCGGGACGCCTCCAATGAGCAGTTCTTC. Amino acid sequence: CASSEVLGRDASNEQFF.

As regards this clone: This specimen includes other DNA sequences encoding the same CDR3. The rearrangement uses TRBV5-4 and TRBJ1-5; weak D call: TRBD1 (5 bases). This CDR3 comprises 14 residues. V was clipped by 0 bases and J by 3 bases, with 7 bases between them. Germline lookup yields CDR1 SGHNT and CDR2 YYREEE (reference sequence). Here the CDR3 reads CASSLGGSNQPQHF. For the CDR3, the DNA is TGTGCCAGCAGCTTGGGGGGCTCCAATCAGCCCCAGCATTTT. The whole variable domain, filled in from reference TRBV5-4 and TRBJ1-5, reads ETGVTQSPTHLIKTRGQQVTLRCSSQSGHNTVSWYQQALGQGPQFIFQYYREEENGRGNFPPRFSGLQFPNYSSELNVNALELDDSALYLCASSLGGSNQPQHFGDGTRLSIL.

The rearrangement uses TRBV19 and TRBJ1-1; weak D call: TRBD1 (6 bases). The germline V and J ends were trimmed by 3 bases and 3 bases, with 11 bases remaining between them. Germline lookup yields CDR1 LNHDA and CDR2 SQIVND (reference sequence). This CDR3 spans 14 amino acids. The CDR3 bases are TGTGCCAGTAGTATGGGGACATACTACACTGAAGCTTTCTTT. Translating it yields CASSMGTYYTEAFF.

The rearrangement uses TRBV4-2 and TRBJ2-3; 10 bases agree with TRBD1. This CDR3 has 14 amino acids. Germline CDR1 LGHNA, CDR2 YNFKEQ. The V gene end was trimmed by 4 bases and the J gene end by 5 bases; junction bases not matched to a gene: 3. CDR3 loop: CASSPGQGRDTQYF. Here the CDR3 DNA reads TGTGCCAGCAGCCCGGGACAGGGGAGAGATACGCAGTATTTT.

The chain carries TRBV6-5 and TRBJ1-1, with 7 positions matching TRBD1. The CDR3 loop spans 13 amino acids. Per the germline V gene, CDR1 is MNHEY and CDR2 is SVGAGI. The J segment lost 7 bases and the V segment lost 4 bases, leaving 6 bases of the junction unmatched. CDR3: CASSWTTGNEAFF. CDR3 sequence (DNA): TGTGCCAGCAGTTGGACGACAGGGAATGAAGCTTTCTTT.

CDR3 sequence (DNA): TGTGCCAGCAGCTTCAGGGAAGGCACTGAAGCTTTCTTT. Protein sequence: CASSFREGTEAFF. The rearrangement joins TRBV7-9 to TRBJ1-1; a possible D gene is TRBD1 (5 bases). The CDR3 totals 13 residues. Trimming removed 3 bases from V and 4 bases from J, with 9 bases in between. Germline CDR1 SEHNR, CDR2 FQNEAQ (reference sequence).